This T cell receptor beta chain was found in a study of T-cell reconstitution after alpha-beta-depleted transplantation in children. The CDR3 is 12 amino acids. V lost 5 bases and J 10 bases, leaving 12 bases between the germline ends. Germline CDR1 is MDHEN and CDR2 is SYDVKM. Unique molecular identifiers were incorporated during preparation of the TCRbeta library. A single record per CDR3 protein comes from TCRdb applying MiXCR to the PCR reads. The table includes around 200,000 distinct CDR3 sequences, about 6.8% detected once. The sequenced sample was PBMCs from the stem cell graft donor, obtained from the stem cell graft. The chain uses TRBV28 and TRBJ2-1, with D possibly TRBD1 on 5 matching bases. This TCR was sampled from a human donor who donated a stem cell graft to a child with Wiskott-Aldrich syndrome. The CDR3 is CASSDRDREQFF. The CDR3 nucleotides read TGTGCCAGCAGTGACCGCGACAGAGAGCAGTTCTTC.